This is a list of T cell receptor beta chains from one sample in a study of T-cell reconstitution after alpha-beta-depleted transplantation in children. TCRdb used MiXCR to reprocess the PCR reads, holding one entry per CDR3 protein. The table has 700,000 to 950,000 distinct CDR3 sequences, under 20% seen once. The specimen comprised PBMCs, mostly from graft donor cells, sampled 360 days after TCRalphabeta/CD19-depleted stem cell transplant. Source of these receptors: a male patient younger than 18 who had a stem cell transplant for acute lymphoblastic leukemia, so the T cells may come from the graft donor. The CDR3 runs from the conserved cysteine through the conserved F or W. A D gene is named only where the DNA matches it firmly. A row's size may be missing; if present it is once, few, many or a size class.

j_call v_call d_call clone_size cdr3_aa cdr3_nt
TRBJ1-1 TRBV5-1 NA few CASSLWGKKDTEAFF TGCGCCAGCAGCTTGTGGGGAAAGAAGGACACTGAAGCTTTCTTT
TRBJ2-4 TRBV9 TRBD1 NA CASRTGVHIQYF TGTGCCAGCCGAACAGGGGTGCACATTCAGTACTTC
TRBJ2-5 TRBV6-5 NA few CASSHGPAETQYF TGTGCCAGCAGTCACGGACCTGCGGAGACCCAGTACTTC
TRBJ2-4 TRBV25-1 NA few CASSDPRAKNIQYF TGTGCCAGCAGTGACCCTAGAGCCAAAAACATTCAGTACTTC
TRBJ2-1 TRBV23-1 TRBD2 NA CASSQPSLTSGREHYNEQFF TGCGCCAGCAGTCAACCTTCCTTGACTAGCGGGAGGGAACACTACAATGAGCAGTTCTTC
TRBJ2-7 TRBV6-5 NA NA CASSHETALRYEQYF TGTGCCAGCAGTCACGAGACTGCTCTACGATACGAGCAGTACTTC
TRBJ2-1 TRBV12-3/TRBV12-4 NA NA CASSSSRWKNEQFF TGTGCCAGCAGTTCCTCTAGGTGGAAGAATGAGCAGTTCTTC
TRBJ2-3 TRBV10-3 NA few CAIRAQAFGDTQYF TGTGCCATCAGGGCTCAGGCGTTTGGAGATACGCAGTATTTT
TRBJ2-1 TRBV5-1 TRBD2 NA CASSLASGLAGVYEQFF TGCGCCAGCAGCTTGGCTAGCGGGCTAGCGGGAGTCTATGAGCAGTTCTTC
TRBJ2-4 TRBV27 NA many CASSSLPHRETKNIQYF TGTGCCAGCAGTTCCCTCCCACACAGGGAAACCAAAAACATTCAGTACTTC
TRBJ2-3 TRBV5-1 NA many CASSLDGTDTQYF TGCGCCAGCAGCTTGGATGGCACAGATACGCAGTATTTT
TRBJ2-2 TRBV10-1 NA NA CASSVGKGGELFF TGCGCCAGCAGTGTGGGGAAGGGCGGGGAGCTGTTTTTT
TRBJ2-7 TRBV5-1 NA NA CASSTTGDYEQYF TGCGCCAGCAGCACCACAGGAGACTACGAGCAGTACTTC
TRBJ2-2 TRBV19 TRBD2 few CASSPTATSGRTGELFF TGTGCCAGTAGTCCCACTGCTACTAGCGGGAGGACCGGGGAGCTGTTTTTT
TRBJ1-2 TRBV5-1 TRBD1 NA CASSLYRGLSYGYTF TGCGCCAGCAGCTTGTACAGGGGTTTATCCTATGGCTACACCTTC
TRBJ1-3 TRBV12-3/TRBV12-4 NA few CASSLLGGRNTIYF TGTGCCAGCAGTTTACTAGGAGGACGGAACACCATATATTTT
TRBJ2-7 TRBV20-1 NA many CSARDPRGTYEQYF TGCAGTGCTAGAGATCCACGTGGGACCTACGAGCAGTACTTC
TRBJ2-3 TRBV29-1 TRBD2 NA CSAAGGKTDTQYF TGCAGCGCAGCGGGAGGGAAGACAGATACGCAGTATTTT
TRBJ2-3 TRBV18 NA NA CASSPGYGTQYF TGTGCCAGCTCACCAGGGTACGGTACGCAGTATTTT
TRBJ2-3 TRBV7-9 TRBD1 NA CASSSFRDRAPDTQYF TGTGCCAGCAGCTCCTTCCGGGACAGGGCCCCAGATACGCAGTATTTT
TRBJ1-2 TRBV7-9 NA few CASRTGYGYTF TGTGCCAGCAGGACCGGATATGGCTACACCTTC
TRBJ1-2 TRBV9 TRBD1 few CASSVAPTGEYYGYTF TGTGCCAGCAGCGTAGCCCCGACAGGGGAGTACTATGGCTACACCTTC
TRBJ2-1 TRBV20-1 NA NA CSASLHARNEQFF TGCAGTGCTAGCCTCCATGCCAGGAATGAGCAGTTCTTC
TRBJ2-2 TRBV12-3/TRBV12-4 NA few CASSFGGVNTGELFF TGTGCCAGCAGTTTTGGAGGGGTGAACACCGGGGAGCTGTTTTTT
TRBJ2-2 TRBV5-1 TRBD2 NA CASSHGLAGGPSTGELFF TGCGCCAGCAGCCACGGACTAGCGGGAGGGCCCTCCACCGGGGAGCTGTTTTTT
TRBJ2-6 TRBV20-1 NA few CSVGVTPSGANVLTF TGCAGTGTGGGGGTAACCCCATCTGGGGCCAACGTCCTGACTTTC
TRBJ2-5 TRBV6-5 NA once CASSYSAFRGEQETQYF TGTGCCAGCAGTTACTCCGCCTTCAGGGGGGAACAAGAGACCCAGTACTTC
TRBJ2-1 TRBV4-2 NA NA CASSLGRVSLGRSTQFF TGTGCCAGCAGCCTGGGACGGGTTAGCCTGGGACGATCGACGCAGTTCTTC
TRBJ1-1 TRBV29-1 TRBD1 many CSVVRDSGTEAFF TGCAGCGTTGTCCGGGACAGCGGCACTGAAGCTTTCTTT
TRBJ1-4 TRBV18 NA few CASSPMSPKLFF TGTGCCAGCTCACCAATGTCTCCGAAACTGTTTTTT
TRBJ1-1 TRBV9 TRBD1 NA CASSPRAQGETEAFF TGTGCCAGCAGCCCCCGGGCACAGGGGGAGACTGAAGCTTTCTTT
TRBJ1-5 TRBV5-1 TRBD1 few CASSTGTGANQPQHF TGCGCCAGCAGCACCGGGACAGGGGCCAATCAGCCCCAGCATTTT
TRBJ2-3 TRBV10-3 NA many CAISGGRDTQYF TGTGCCATCAGTGGCGGAAGAGATACGCAGTATTTT
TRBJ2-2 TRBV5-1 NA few CASTRGRPANTGELFF TGCGCCAGCACCCGAGGCCGGCCGGCGAACACCGGGGAGCTGTTTTTT
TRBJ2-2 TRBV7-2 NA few CASTPSRGGELFF TGTGCCAGCACCCCCAGTCGGGGCGGGGAGCTGTTTTTT
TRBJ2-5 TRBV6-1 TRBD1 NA CASKPGQGAQETQYF TGTGCCAGCAAACCGGGACAGGGGGCCCAAGAGACCCAGTACTTC
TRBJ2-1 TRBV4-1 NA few CASSQGGRLAYNEQFF TGCGCCAGCAGCCAAGGAGGACGACTAGCCTACAATGAGCAGTTCTTC
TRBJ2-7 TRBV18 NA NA CASSPIYEQYF TGTGCCAGCTCCCCCATCTACGAGCAGTACTTC
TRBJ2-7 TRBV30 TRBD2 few CAWREKTSAVPYEQYF TGTGCCTGGAGGGAAAAAACTAGCGCCGTCCCCTACGAGCAGTACTTC
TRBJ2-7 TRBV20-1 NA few CSARAWDFSYEQYF TGCAGTGCTAGAGCCTGGGACTTTTCCTACGAGCAGTACTTC
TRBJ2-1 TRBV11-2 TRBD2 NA CASSFSGLEDEQFF TGTGCCAGCAGCTTCTCAGGACTAGAAGATGAGCAGTTCTTC
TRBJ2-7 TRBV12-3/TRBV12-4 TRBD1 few CASSSTGDLSYEQYF TGTGCCAGCAGTTCGACAGGGGATTTATCCTACGAGCAGTACTTC
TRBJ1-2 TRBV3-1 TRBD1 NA CASSYILGQANYGYTF TGTGCCAGCAGCTACATCCTCGGACAGGCAAACTATGGCTACACCTTC
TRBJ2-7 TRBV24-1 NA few CATSVNRELGEQYF TGTGCCACCAGTGTCAACAGGGAGCTAGGGGAGCAGTACTTC
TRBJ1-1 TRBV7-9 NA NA CASSLMQGTEAFF TGTGCCAGCAGCTTAATGCAGGGCACTGAAGCTTTCTTT
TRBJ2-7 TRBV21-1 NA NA CASSKADSRSGSYEQYF TGTGCCAGCAGCAAAGCAGATTCGAGAAGCGGTTCCTACGAGCAGTACTTC
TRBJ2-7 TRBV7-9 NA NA CASSRAAYEQYF TGTGCCAGCAGCCGCGCTGCATACGAGCAGTACTTC
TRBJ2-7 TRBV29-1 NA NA CSVSERLNEQYF TGCAGCGTTTCGGAACGGCTCAACGAGCAGTACTTC
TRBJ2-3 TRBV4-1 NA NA CASSQGRSWGADTQYF TGCGCCAGCAGCCAAGGACGGTCATGGGGGGCAGATACGCAGTATTTT
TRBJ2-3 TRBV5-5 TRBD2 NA CASSWPLAGVTDTQYF TGTGCCAGCAGCTGGCCCCTAGCGGGAGTAACAGATACGCAGTATTTT
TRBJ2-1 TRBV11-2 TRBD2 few CASSLPGLGTAEQFF TGTGCCAGCAGCTTGCCGGGACTAGGTACGGCTGAGCAGTTCTTC
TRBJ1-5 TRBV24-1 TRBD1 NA CATSDSRTGGWNQPQHF TGTGCCACCAGTGATTCGCGGACAGGGGGCTGGAATCAGCCCCAGCATTTT
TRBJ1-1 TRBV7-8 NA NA CASSSGPLSSTEAFF TGTGCCAGCAGCTCGGGACCTCTGTCTAGCACTGAAGCTTTCTTT
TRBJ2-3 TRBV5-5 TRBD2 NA CASSTGLAGPTDTQYF TGTGCCAGCAGCACAGGACTAGCGGGACCCACAGATACGCAGTATTTT
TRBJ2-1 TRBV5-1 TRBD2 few CASSVTSGHIYNEQFF TGCGCCAGCAGCGTAACTAGCGGGCATATCTACAATGAGCAGTTCTTC
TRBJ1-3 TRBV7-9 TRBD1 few CASSIRDRGDGNTIYF TGTGCCAGCAGCATACGGGACAGGGGTGATGGAAACACCATATATTTT
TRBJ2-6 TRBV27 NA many CASSLGLFSGANVLTF TGTGCCAGCAGTCTAGGACTGTTCTCTGGGGCCAACGTCCTGACTTTC
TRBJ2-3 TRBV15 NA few CATSRTPQGTDTQYF TGTGCCACCAGCAGAACCCCTCAAGGCACAGATACGCAGTATTTT